These T cell receptor beta chains were read from a single sample in a study of T cell responses to AZD1222 COVID-19 vaccine. Assay used: immunoSEQ multiplex PCR; TCRdb lists only in-frame clones, some missing. The repertoire consists of 99,000 or so clones, with 82% occurring once and the leading ten covering around 5%. This specimen consisted of peripheral blood, obtained on day 0 of AZD1222 vaccination. The receptors were sampled from an adult in good health. CDR3s include the opening cysteine and the closing phenylalanine or tryptophan. The order of the fields is J gene, clone size, D gene, V gene, CDR3 protein, CDR3 DNA. A D gene is named only where the DNA matches it firmly. For some rows the clone size is stated as once, few or many, or as a class when expanded; others skip it.

TRBJ1-5,once,NA,TRBV7-2,CASSPLRNQPQHF,TGTGCCAGCAGCCCATTGAGGAATCAGCCCCAGCATTTT
TRBJ1-3,NA,NA,TRBV5-1,CASSDPNTGNTIYF,TGCGCCAGCAGCGACCCGAATACTGGAAACACCATATATTTT
TRBJ1-2,NA,TRBD1,TRBV27,CASSLGQGAYGYTF,TGTGCCAGCAGTTTGGGACAGGGGGCATATGGCTACACCTTC
TRBJ2-1,NA,NA,TRBV15,CATSGRGGEDNEQFF,TGTGCCACCAGTGGTCGCGGGGGCGAGGACAATGAGCAGTTCTTC
TRBJ1-1,NA,NA,TRBV5-4,CASSHGGDSNTEAFF,TGTGCCAGCAGCCATGGGGGCGATTCGAACACTGAAGCTTTCTTT
TRBJ1-2,NA,NA,TRBV3-1/TRBV3-2,CASSHRDSAGYTF,TGTGCCAGCAGCCACAGGGATTCGGCTGGCTACACCTTC
TRBJ1-5,many,NA,TRBV12-5,CASGLLGEGWQPQHF,TGTGCTAGTGGTTTACTCGGGGAAGGGTGGCAGCCCCAGCATTTT
TRBJ2-1,NA,TRBD1,TRBV30,CAWSVTGQAKQFF,TGTGCCTGGAGTGTAACCGGACAGGCTAAGCAGTTCTTC
TRBJ2-2,NA,NA,TRBV7-9,CASSPRGPGELFF,TGTGCCAGCAGCCCCCGGGGGCCCGGGGAGCTGTTTTTT
TRBJ1-2,NA,NA,TRBV11-2,CASSGAGWDYGYTF,TGTGCCAGCAGCGGGGCGGGGTGGGACTATGGCTACACCTTC
TRBJ1-2,once,NA,TRBV2,CASSYEFGTTGYTF,TGTGCCAGCAGTTACGAATTCGGGACCACTGGCTACACCTTC
TRBJ2-1,NA,NA,TRBV20-1,CSASLGLTHNEQFF,TGCAGTGCTAGTTTAGGATTAACCCACAATGAGCAGTTCTTC
TRBJ1-6,NA,NA,TRBV27,CATRQSSYNSPLHF,TGTGCCACCAGACAGAGCTCCTATAATTCACCCCTCCACTTT
TRBJ2-1,NA,TRBD2,TRBV20-1,CSPGRGGEQFF,TGCAGTCCCGGGCGGGGGGGAGAGCAGTTCTTC
TRBJ1-1,few,NA,TRBV5-1,CASSAGFNTEAFF,TGCGCCAGCAGCGCGGGTTTTAACACTGAAGCTTTCTTT
TRBJ1-6,NA,NA,TRBV5-5,CASSFFNRVTDLIPLHF,TGTGCCAGCAGCTTTTTTAATAGGGTAACTGATCTCATACCCCTCCACTTT
TRBJ2-5,NA,TRBD1,TRBV19,CASSRGQGEETQYF,TGTGCCAGTAGTAGGGGACAGGGAGAAGAGACCCAGTACTTC
TRBJ1-5,NA,NA,TRBV7-2,CASSLGVGTYSNQPQHF,TGTGCCAGCAGCTTAGGCGTAGGAACCTATAGCAATCAGCCCCAGCATTTT